These T cell receptor beta chains were read from a single sample in a study of T cells in Graves' hyperthyroidism and ophthalmopathy. TCRdb re-analysed the multiplex PCR reads in MiXCR, keeping a single row per CDR3 protein. The data hold around 720,000 distinct CDR3 sequences, with about 35% observed a single time. Specimen: blood. The receptors stem from a woman between 35 and 50 years old with Graves' hyperthyroidism. Both conserved end residues are part of each CDR3. A D gene is named only where the DNA matches it firmly. A clone size is listed for some rows: how often the clone was seen (once, few, many), or a class if it is expanded.

J,size,D,V,DNA,CDR3
TRBJ2-2,NA,NA,TRBV20-1,TGCAGTGCGAGGGTCTCGAACACCGGGGAGCTGTTTTTT,CSARVSNTGELFF
TRBJ2-5,few,TRBD1,TRBV4-3,TGCGCCAGCAGCCAATTCGGACAGGGTTTGGAGACCCAGTACTTC,CASSQFGQGLETQYF
TRBJ1-1,NA,NA,TRBV5-5,TGTGCCAGCAGCTTTTGGGAAGATTCGGACACTGAAGCTTTCTTT,CASSFWEDSDTEAFF
TRBJ1-5,many,TRBD1,TRBV19,TGTGCCAGTAGTATAGCCCCCCAGGCAGGGGGTGGGAATCAGCCCCAGCATTTT,CASSIAPQAGGGNQPQHF
TRBJ2-7,few,NA,TRBV9,TGTGCCAGCAGCGCGACCGGGACACCTTCCTACGAGCAGTACTTC,CASSATGTPSYEQYF
TRBJ2-3,many,NA,TRBV19,TGTGCCAGTAGTCCCTCCGACGGAGATACGCAGTATTTT,CASSPSDGDTQYF
TRBJ1-1,NA,TRBD1,TRBV11-1,TGTTCCAGCAGCCTTGGACAGGGTATGAACACTGAAGCTTTCTTT,CSSSLGQGMNTEAFF
TRBJ2-7,NA,NA,TRBV13,TGTGCCAGCAGCGTCCAGGGGGGTATCTACGAGCAGTACTTC,CASSVQGGIYEQYF
TRBJ1-3,NA,NA,TRBV7-2,TGTGCCAGCACCGAGTTAGGCGGCGGAAACACCATATATTTT,CASTELGGGNTIYF
TRBJ2-7,many,NA,TRBV29-1,TGCAGCGTTGGGTTGGACACCAGCTCCTACGAGCAGTACTTC,CSVGLDTSSYEQYF
TRBJ2-3,few,TRBD1,TRBV7-8,TGTGCCAGCAGCTTATTGGGGACAGGGGAAGATACGCAGTATTTT,CASSLLGTGEDTQYF
TRBJ1-1,few,NA,TRBV5-5,TGCGCCAGCAGCCAAGATACCATACTCCGTCTAGGGAACACTGAAGCTTTCTTT,CASSQDTILRLGNTEAFF
TRBJ1-5,NA,NA,TRBV11-3,TGTGCCAGCAGTCTAGGTGGCGATCAGCCCCAGCGTTTT,CASSLGGDQPQRF
TRBJ1-2,NA,NA,TRBV5-4,TGTGCCAGCAACCCTGAGCCTGCTAACTATGGCTACACCTTC,CASNPEPANYGYTF
TRBJ1-2,few,NA,TRBV9,TGTGCCAGCAGCGTCAGCGGGCAGATATATGGCTACACCTTC,CASSVSGQIYGYTF
TRBJ1-5,NA,TRBD1,TRBV7-8,TGTGCCAGCAGCCTGAAGGGGGCAGGGGGCCAGCCCCAGCATTTT,CASSLKGAGGQPQHF
TRBJ2-6,few,NA,TRBV20-1,TGCAGTGCTAGAGAGACAACAGGAAATGGGGCCAACGTCCTGACTTTC,CSARETTGNGANVLTF
TRBJ2-7,few,NA,TRBV20-1,TGCAGTGCTAGAGGAGGGAGAAGCTCCTACGAGCAGTACTTC,CSARGGRSSYEQYF
TRBJ1-5,NA,NA,TRBV19,TGTGCCAGTAGTATCAGAGGGCCAAGCAAACAGCCCCAGCATTTT,CASSIRGPSKQPQHF
TRBJ1-2,few,NA,TRBV7-2,TGTGCCAGCAGCCCCGAGTTGGCAGGGAACTATGGCTACACCTTC,CASSPELAGNYGYTF
TRBJ1-5,many,NA,TRBV7-2,TGTGCCAGCAGCTTAGGACCCCAGGTAGATCAGCCCCAGCATTTT,CASSLGPQVDQPQHF
TRBJ2-2,NA,TRBD1,TRBV7-9,TGTGCCAGCAGCTCCCGGGACAGGGGCGCCACCGGGGAGCTGTTTTTT,CASSSRDRGATGELFF
TRBJ2-2,NA,TRBD2,TRBV7-2,TGTGCCAGCGGGGGGGAATCCATTTTGGGCACCGGGGAGCTGTTTTTT,CASGGESILGTGELFF
TRBJ1-1,NA,NA,TRBV12-3/TRBV12-4,TGTGCCAGCAGTTTAAGGGTGTCCAGGGAGCCAGCTTTCTTT,CASSLRVSREPAFF
TRBJ1-3,few,NA,TRBV4-2,TGTGCCAGCAGCCAAGATCCCGTGGACGTCTCTGGAAACACCATATATTTT,CASSQDPVDVSGNTIYF
TRBJ1-5,NA,NA,TRBV19,TGTGCCAGTCGAATGGGGCTTAGCAATCAGCCCCAGCATTTT,CASRMGLSNQPQHF
TRBJ2-2,NA,NA,TRBV5-1,TGCGCCAGCAGCTTGTCGTTCGAGGGGGCCGGGGAGCTGTTTTTT,CASSLSFEGAGELFF
TRBJ2-5,many,TRBD2,TRBV7-2,TGTGCCAGCAGCTCATCAGCGGGAGTAAGCGAGACCCAGTACTTC,CASSSSAGVSETQYF
TRBJ2-1,NA,TRBD1,TRBV9,TGTGCCAGCAGCGCTTGGGACAGGGACAATGAGCAGTTCTTC,CASSAWDRDNEQFF
TRBJ2-1,once,NA,TRBV7-7,TGTGCTAGCGGAGCTGGGGATGAGCAGTTCTTC,CASGAGDEQFF
TRBJ1-4,NA,NA,TRBV7-9,TGTGCCAGCAGCTTTGAGGGATACGAAAAACTGTTTTTT,CASSFEGYEKLFF
TRBJ1-5,NA,NA,TRBV12-3/TRBV12-4,TGTGCCAGCAGTTTAGGCAGCTCTAGCAATCAGCCCCAGCATTTT,CASSLGSSSNQPQHF
TRBJ2-7,once,TRBD1,TRBV29-1,TGCAGCGTTACCCAGGGGGCAGGTGGCGAGCAGTACTTC,CSVTQGAGGEQYF
TRBJ1-2,NA,TRBD1,TRBV5-1,TGCGCCAGCAGCGAACAGGGGGCGGCCTATGGCTACACCTTC,CASSEQGAAYGYTF
TRBJ1-3,many,TRBD1,TRBV2,TGTGCCAGCAGTGGACAGGGCTCTGGAAACACCATATATTTT,CASSGQGSGNTIYF
TRBJ2-2,NA,TRBD2,TRBV7-2,TGTGCCAGCAGCCCCGCCGCCACATATACTAGCGGGAGGGACCGGTACCCCACCGGGGAGCTGTTTTTT,CASSPAATYTSGRDRYPTGELFF
TRBJ1-2,many,NA,TRBV19,TGTGCCAGTAGAGGACTCCGGACGTCAAACTATGGCTACACCTTC,CASRGLRTSNYGYTF
TRBJ1-2,NA,TRBD1,TRBV10-3,TGTGCCATCAGTGGTGACAGGGGCTATGGCTACACCTTC,CAISGDRGYGYTF
TRBJ1-1,many,NA,TRBV25-1,TGTGCCACCGAGGGGGGACCCGAAGCTTTCTTT,CATEGGPEAFF
TRBJ1-1,NA,NA,TRBV6-5,TGTGCCAGCAGCCCCTACAGTCAAGGCGAAGCTTTCTTT,CASSPYSQGEAFF
TRBJ1-6,many,NA,TRBV15,TGTGCCACCAGCAGAGGAGGGGACCTCAGCTCCTATAATTCACCCCTCCACTTT,CATSRGGDLSSYNSPLHF
TRBJ2-2,few,NA,TRBV11-3,TGTGCCACCCAGCTCTCAAAGAACACCGGGGAGCTGTTTTTT,CATQLSKNTGELFF